A selection of T cell receptor beta chains follows, all from one sample in a study of blood T cell repertoires in COVID-19. Generated by immunoSEQ multiplex PCR, the TCRdb table keeps only in-frame clones and is missing some. The table includes around 100,000 clones, approximately 81% detected once. The sample was peripheral blood. These TCRs come from a human donor in a cohort sampled during active COVID-19. Both conserved end residues are part of each CDR3. D genes are given only for firm matches. A clone size is listed for some rows: how often the clone was seen (once, few, many), or a class if it is expanded.

size,J,D,V,CDR3,DNA
-,TRBJ2-2,-,TRBV18,CASSPPGSGELFF,TGTGCCAGCTCACCACCGGGCTCCGGGGAGCTGTTTTTT
-,TRBJ1-1,TRBD1,TRBV18,CASSPSPGQQNTEAFF,TGTGCCAGCTCACCAAGCCCGGGACAGCAGAACACTGAAGCTTTCTTT
-,TRBJ2-3,TRBD2,TRBV5-1,CASSLYIRTGGQGTDTQYF,TGCGCCAGCAGCTTGTACATAAGGACGGGAGGGCAAGGGACAGATACGCAGTATTTT
-,TRBJ2-1,-,TRBV6-1,CASSEAFRGVYNEQFF,TGTGCCAGCAGTGAAGCCTTCCGGGGAGTTTACAATGAGCAGTTCTTC
-,TRBJ1-1,-,TRBV28,CASSMTATEAFF,TGTGCCAGCAGTATGACAGCCACTGAAGCTTTCTTT
-,TRBJ2-1,-,TRBV14,CASSFGTPEQFF,TGTGCCAGCAGCTTCGGGACACCTGAGCAGTTCTTC
-,TRBJ2-5,TRBD1,TRBV9,CASSVAPGQGSQETQYF,TGTGCCAGCAGCGTAGCTCCGGGACAGGGGAGTCAAGAGACCCAGTACTTC
-,TRBJ2-7,TRBD2,TRBV4-1,CASSQRTSGSSEQYF,TGCGCCAGCAGCCAAAGGACTAGCGGGAGCTCCGAGCAGTACTTC
-,TRBJ1-4,TRBD1,TRBV3-1/TRBV3-2,CASSPQTGVFTNEKLFF,TGTGCCAGCAGCCCCCAGACAGGGGTTTTTACTAATGAAAAACTGTTTTTT
once,TRBJ1-3,TRBD1,TRBV10-3,CAIGDRGLGNTIYF,TGTGCCATCGGAGACAGGGGGCTCGGAAACACCATATATTTT
-,TRBJ2-2,-,TRBV19,CASTFRRGELFF,TGTGCCAGTACCTTCCGTCGGGGGGAGCTGTTTTTT
once,TRBJ1-1,-,TRBV18,CASSPGNGPFF,TGTGCCAGCTCACCCGGTAATGGGCCTTTCTTT